This T cell receptor (beta chain) came from a study of radiotherapy plus CTLA-4 blockade in lung cancer. Study-wide context: 15% to 20% of patients responded objectively, and 25% to 40% achieved disease control.

The count of this clone is one. Its antigen is undetermined. Whole-study findings and limits: According to reports, early shifts in blood T cell clones, alongside interferon-beta, forecast response most accurately. Subsequent to radiotherapy plus ipilimumab, tumor-derived TCR clones underwent expansion in blood.

Alongside CTLA-4 blockade with ipilimumab, patients with chemo-refractory metastatic non-small-cell lung cancer received focal radiation. The germline V gene encodes CDR1 SGHVS and CDR2 FQNEAQ. The CDR3 runs 15 residues. V dropped 4 bases and J dropped 8 bases, with 17 bases sitting between them. Clones were sequenced by immunoSEQ multiplex PCR, and TCRdb holds only the in-frame ones, with some missing. The sample records about 97,000 clones, about 70% being singletons. This specimen was peripheral blood, taken from a patient treated with radiotherapy plus ipilimumab. The sequence derives from a human donor with non-small cell lung cancer who had a partial response to radiotherapy plus ipilimumab. Some clones in this sample may be carry-over from other donors' samples. The chain employs TRBV7-8 and TRBJ1-4, with D tentatively TRBD1 (5 bases). The CDR3, as DNA: TGTGCCAGCAGCTCAATGGGCGGGGAGGGGGAAAAACTGTTTTTT. Its translation: CASSSMGGEGEKLFF.